These T cell receptor beta chains were read from a single sample in a study of shared clonotypes between healthy human individuals. Profiled with immunoSEQ multiplex PCR; TCRdb holds only in-frame clones, not every one. The sample lists about 2.4 million clones, over 85% occurring once. Sequencing was performed on naive CD4+ T cells from PBMCs. The receptors shown here come from a man aged 18 to 29 in good health. Some clones in this sample may be carry-over from other donors' samples. Both conserved end residues are trimmed from each CDR3. The order of the fields is V gene, J gene, CDR3 protein.

v_gene: TRBV18; j_gene: TRBJ1-4; CDR3aa: ASSPPRGYNEKLF
v_gene: TRBV6-1; j_gene: TRBJ1-4; CDR3aa: ASGGNDNEKLF
v_gene: TRBV5-1; j_gene: TRBJ1-2; CDR3aa: ASSLMTGEEGYT
v_gene: TRBV27; j_gene: TRBJ2-1; CDR3aa: ASSKRGRDSTYEQF
v_gene: TRBV6-4; j_gene: TRBJ2-7; CDR3aa: ASSETSGSYEQY
v_gene: TRBV11-2; j_gene: TRBJ2-4; CDR3aa: ASSSPFLGDIQY
v_gene: TRBV9; j_gene: TRBJ2-7; CDR3aa: ASSRQGPMYEQY
v_gene: TRBV15; j_gene: TRBJ2-2; CDR3aa: ATSRDGLATGELF
v_gene: TRBV19; j_gene: TRBJ2-5; CDR3aa: ASSIGGAGETQY
v_gene: TRBV7-8; j_gene: TRBJ2-7; CDR3aa: ASSRPWLGSGEQY
v_gene: TRBV4-1; j_gene: TRBJ1-1; CDR3aa: ASSRLGQGNTEAF
v_gene: TRBV5-1; j_gene: TRBJ1-5; CDR3aa: ASSLDGNQPQH
v_gene: TRBV28; j_gene: TRBJ1-5; CDR3aa: ASSPNEGRASDQPQH
v_gene: TRBV18; j_gene: TRBJ2-5; CDR3aa: ASSPLPLAGGSSQETQY
v_gene: TRBV2; j_gene: TRBJ1-1; CDR3aa: ATTINRDSLLAF
v_gene: TRBV30; j_gene: TRBJ1-4; CDR3aa: AWSIQGNEKLF
v_gene: TRBV19; j_gene: TRBJ1-1; CDR3aa: ASRPPKGTEAF
v_gene: TRBV18; j_gene: TRBJ1-2; CDR3aa: ASSPVENYGYT
v_gene: TRBV15; j_gene: TRBJ1-2; CDR3aa: ATSRVITGGDGYT
v_gene: TRBV28; j_gene: TRBJ2-7; CDR3aa: ASSPGQGPYEQY
v_gene: TRBV29-1; j_gene: TRBJ2-7; CDR3aa: SAGQGAREQY
v_gene: TRBV9; j_gene: TRBJ2-5; CDR3aa: ASSVGASALQETQY
v_gene: TRBV9; j_gene: TRBJ2-3; CDR3aa: ASSVRARGQGGTDTQY
v_gene: TRBV6-5; j_gene: TRBJ1-2; CDR3aa: ASSYSKGVGNYGYT
v_gene: TRBV7-8; j_gene: TRBJ1-1; CDR3aa: ASSIYRSGTEAF
v_gene: TRBV5-1; j_gene: TRBJ2-7; CDR3aa: ASSWGTSGSYEQY
v_gene: TRBV7-8; j_gene: TRBJ2-3; CDR3aa: ASSINRGWARTDTQY
v_gene: TRBV18; j_gene: TRBJ1-4; CDR3aa: ASSPRQGMDEKLF
v_gene: TRBV7-6; j_gene: TRBJ2-1; CDR3aa: ASSMPLRGIYNEQF
v_gene: TRBV2; j_gene: TRBJ1-1; CDR3aa: ASPVDVGTEAF
v_gene: TRBV11-3; j_gene: TRBJ2-2; CDR3aa: ASSAQGLAGGVTGELF
v_gene: TRBV5-1; j_gene: TRBJ2-3; CDR3aa: ASSLGQATDTQY
v_gene: TRBV6-1; j_gene: TRBJ2-5; CDR3aa: ASSVLLNGQGKETQY
v_gene: TRBV4-1; j_gene: TRBJ2-2; CDR3aa: ASSPRVSTGGNTGELF
v_gene: TRBV20-1; j_gene: TRBJ1-2; CDR3aa: SARALKGYT
v_gene: TRBV18; j_gene: TRBJ2-5; CDR3aa: ASSPLGLGETQY
v_gene: TRBV5-1; j_gene: TRBJ2-5; CDR3aa: ASSSGTVQETQY
v_gene: TRBV27; j_gene: TRBJ1-2; CDR3aa: ASSPDGRWGYT
v_gene: TRBV5-6; j_gene: TRBJ2-1; CDR3aa: ASSPLGQGYNEQF
v_gene: TRBV18; j_gene: TRBJ2-1; CDR3aa: ASSPRQGTNEQF
v_gene: TRBV28; j_gene: TRBJ2-7; CDR3aa: ASSTNPKRGRQY
v_gene: TRBV5-1; j_gene: TRBJ2-1; CDR3aa: ASSLALDGTIVDEQF
v_gene: TRBV28; j_gene: TRBJ1-1; CDR3aa: ASSWNRAMNTEAF
v_gene: TRBV28; j_gene: TRBJ1-5; CDR3aa: ASRTTGGGNQPQH
v_gene: TRBV15; j_gene: TRBJ2-3; CDR3aa: ATSGQSDTQY
v_gene: TRBV2; j_gene: TRBJ1-5; CDR3aa: ASSVSQPQH
v_gene: TRBV7-2; j_gene: TRBJ2-3; CDR3aa: ASSPGGSLTDTQY
v_gene: TRBV18; j_gene: TRBJ1-5; CDR3aa: ASSPNWGGRSNQPQH
v_gene: TRBV18; j_gene: TRBJ2-7; CDR3aa: ASSPPRTSGTSSYEQY
v_gene: TRBV28; j_gene: TRBJ1-1; CDR3aa: AIYRGYTEAF
v_gene: TRBV28; j_gene: TRBJ2-7; CDR3aa: ASNTGSGYKQY
v_gene: TRBV4-1; j_gene: TRBJ2-2; CDR3aa: ASSQPTGRTGELF
v_gene: TRBV4-1; j_gene: TRBJ1-3; CDR3aa: ASSHNPTNGNTIY
v_gene: TRBV18; j_gene: TRBJ1-1; CDR3aa: ASSGLTARGTEAF